Below, 3 T cell receptor beta chains from the same sample are listed, as sequenced in a study of blood T cell repertoires in COVID-19. Profiled with immunoSEQ multiplex PCR; TCRdb holds only in-frame clones, not every one. Of around 140,000 clones listed, about 80% were seen once; the top ten hold under 3%. Material: PBMCs or T cells enriched from blood (not recorded which). The receptors derive from a woman between 50 and 59 years old who had recovered from COVID-19.

The chain has TRBV7-6 and TRBJ2-1; 11 bases map to TRBD2. Trimming cost V 5 bases and J 2 bases; bases outside gene matches: 2. Germline V gene lookup returns CDR1 SGHVS and CDR2 FNYEAQ. The CDR3 runs 15 residues. The DNA for the CDR3 is TGTGCCAGCAGCAAGACTAGCGGGGCCTACAATGAGCAGTTCTTC. Translation gives CASSKTSGAYNEQFF. Using reference TRBV7-6 and TRBJ2-1 for the parts outside the CDR3, the full variable domain is GAGVSQSPRYKVTKRGQDVALRCDPISGHVSLYWYRQALGQGPEFLTYFNYEAQQDKSGLPNDRFSAERPEGSISTLTIQRTEQRDSAMYRCASSKTSGAYNEQFFGPGTRLTVL.

The chain employs TRBV19 and TRBJ2-1; tentatively, D is TRBD2 (7 bases). The germline CDR1 and CDR2 sequences are LNHDA and SQIVND (reference sequence). Trimming removed 1 base at V and 4 bases at J, with 14 bases between. The CDR3 extends over 16 amino acids. The CDR3 sequence is CASSIGSGGWYNEQFF. The CDR3 coding sequence is TGTGCCAGTAGTATAGGCTCGGGGGGCTGGTACAATGAGCAGTTCTTC.

The V gene is TRBV5-6, the J gene TRBJ1-2; D unclear. Trimming removed 0 bases from V and 9 bases from J, with 9 bases in between. The length of the CDR3 is 12 residues. Germline CDR1 SGHDT, CDR2 YYEEEE. DNA of the CDR3: TGTGCCAGCAGCTTGGGGACTGGGAGCTACACCTTC. Its protein product is CASSLGTGSYTF.